This TCR beta chain was retrieved from a study of blood T cell repertoires in COVID-19. Assay used: immunoSEQ multiplex PCR; TCRdb lists only in-frame clones, some missing. This sample has fewer than 50,000 clones; around 83% occur once, and the top ten carry 35% to 45%. The V gene lost 5 bases and the J gene lost 1 base, with 17 bases spanning the gap. CDR1 is SEHNR and CDR2 is FQNEAQ in the germline V gene (reference sequence). The CDR3 runs 16 residues. This clone was seen once. Sequenced sample: peripheral blood. The chain employs TRBV7-9 and TRBJ1-2, with D maybe TRBD1 (6 bases). The clonotype originates from a woman of 80 years or more with active or convalescent COVID-19. CDR3 sequence (DNA): TGTGCCAGCAGCCTCTGGGCAGGGGAACGTAACTATGGCTACACCTTC. It specifies CASSLWAGERNYGYTF.